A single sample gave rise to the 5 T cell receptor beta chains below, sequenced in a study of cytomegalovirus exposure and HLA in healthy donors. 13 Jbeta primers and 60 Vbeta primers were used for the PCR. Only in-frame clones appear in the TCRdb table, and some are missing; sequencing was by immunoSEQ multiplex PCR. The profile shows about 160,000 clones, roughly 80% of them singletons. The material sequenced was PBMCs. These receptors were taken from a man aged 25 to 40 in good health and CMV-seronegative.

CDR3: CASSESSGRDEQFF. In nucleotides, the CDR3 is TGTGCCAGCAGTGAGTCTAGCGGGAGGGATGAGCAGTTCTTC. The chain carries TRBV6-1 and TRBJ2-1, with 12 bases fitting TRBD2. Unmatched junction bases numbered 2, after V lost 3 bases and J lost 8 bases. Germline CDR1 reads MNHNS; CDR2 reads SASEGT. CDR3 length equals 14 residues.

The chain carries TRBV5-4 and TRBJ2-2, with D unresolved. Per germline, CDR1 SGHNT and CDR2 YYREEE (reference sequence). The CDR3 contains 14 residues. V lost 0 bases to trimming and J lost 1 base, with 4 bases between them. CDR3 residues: CASSLAGNTGELFF. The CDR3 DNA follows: TGTGCCAGCAGCTTGGCCGGGAACACCGGGGAGCTGTTTTTT.

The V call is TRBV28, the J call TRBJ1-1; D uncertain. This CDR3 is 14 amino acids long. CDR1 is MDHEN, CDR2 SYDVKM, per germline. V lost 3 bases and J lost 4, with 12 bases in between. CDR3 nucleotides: TGTGCCAGCAGTTTGCTTCTTCGGAGCACTGAAGCTTTCTTT. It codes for CASSLLLRSTEAFF.

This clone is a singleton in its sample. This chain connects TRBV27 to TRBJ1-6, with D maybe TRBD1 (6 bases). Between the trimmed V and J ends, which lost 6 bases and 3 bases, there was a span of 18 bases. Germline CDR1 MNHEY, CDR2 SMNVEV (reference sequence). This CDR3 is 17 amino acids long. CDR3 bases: TGTGCCAGCAGAGCCCGGGGGGCGGGACACTATAATTCACCCCTCCACTTT. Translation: CASRARGAGHYNSPLHF.

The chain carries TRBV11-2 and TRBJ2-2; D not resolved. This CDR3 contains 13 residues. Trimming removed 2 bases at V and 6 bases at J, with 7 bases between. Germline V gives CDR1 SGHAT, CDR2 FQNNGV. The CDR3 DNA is TGTGCCAGCAGCTTAAAAAGCGCCGGGGAGCTGTTTTTT. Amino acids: CASSLKSAGELFF.